Sequencing of this TCR beta chain was carried out in a study of blood T cell repertoires in COVID-19. Germline V gene lookup returns CDR1 LGHDT and CDR2 YNNKEL (reference sequence). The CDR3 totals 12 residues. Notes on this clone: Germline and junction disagree at one end, which may indicate a read error.

In the study's own analysis: Researchers report that nucleated cell counts were estimated from reference gene primer amplification. The repertoire was sequenced with immunoSEQ multiplex PCR; TCRdb's copy has only in-frame clones and lacks some. That table gives V, J and clone size, and the DNA gave D and trimming. Here the sample spans fewer than 300,000 clones, 88% being singletons. The sequencing sample was made of peripheral blood. The receptor's source is a woman aged 25 to 39 with acute or convalescent COVID-19. The chain combines TRBV3-1 (or the pseudogene TRBV3-2) with TRBJ1-1; TRBD1 might be the D (5 bases). CDR3: CASSQGQGEAFF. CDR3 DNA: TGTGCCAGCAGTCAAGGGCAGGGTGAAGCTTTCTTT.